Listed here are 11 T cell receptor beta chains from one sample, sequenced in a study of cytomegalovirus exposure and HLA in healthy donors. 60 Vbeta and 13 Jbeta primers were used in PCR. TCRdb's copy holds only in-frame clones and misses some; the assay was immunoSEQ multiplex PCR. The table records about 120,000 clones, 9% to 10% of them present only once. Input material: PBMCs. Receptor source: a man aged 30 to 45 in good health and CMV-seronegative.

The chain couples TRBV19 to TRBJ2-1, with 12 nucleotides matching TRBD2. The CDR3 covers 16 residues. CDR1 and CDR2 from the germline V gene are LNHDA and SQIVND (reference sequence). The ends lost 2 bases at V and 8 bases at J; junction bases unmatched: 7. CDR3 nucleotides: TGTGCCAGTAGTATAAGGCTAGCGGGAGGGAAACATGAGCAGTTCTTC. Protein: CASSIRLAGGKHEQFF.

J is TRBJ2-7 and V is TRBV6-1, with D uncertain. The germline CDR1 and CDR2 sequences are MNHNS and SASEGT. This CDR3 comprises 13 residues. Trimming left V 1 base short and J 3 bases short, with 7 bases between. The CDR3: CASSEGRYYEQYF. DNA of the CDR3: TGTGCCAGCAGTGAAGGCCGCTACTACGAGCAGTACTTC.

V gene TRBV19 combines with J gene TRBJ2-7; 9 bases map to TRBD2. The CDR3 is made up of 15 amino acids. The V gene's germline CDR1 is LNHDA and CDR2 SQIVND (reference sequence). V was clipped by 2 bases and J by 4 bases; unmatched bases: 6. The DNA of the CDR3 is TGTGCCAGTAGTATATCGGGGCTAGCGGGATACGAGCAGTACTTC. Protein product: CASSISGLAGYEQYF.

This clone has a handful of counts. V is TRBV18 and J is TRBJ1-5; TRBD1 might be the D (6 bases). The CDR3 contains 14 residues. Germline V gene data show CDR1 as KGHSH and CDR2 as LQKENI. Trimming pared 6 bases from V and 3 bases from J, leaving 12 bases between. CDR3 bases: TGTGCCAGCTCCCAACAGGGTTCCAATCAGCCCCAGCATTTT. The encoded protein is CASSQQGSNQPQHF.

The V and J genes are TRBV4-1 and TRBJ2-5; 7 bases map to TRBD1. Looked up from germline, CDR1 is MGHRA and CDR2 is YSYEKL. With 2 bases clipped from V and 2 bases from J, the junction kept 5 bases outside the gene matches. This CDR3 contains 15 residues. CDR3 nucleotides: TGCGCCAGCAGCCAAACCGGGACAGTACAAGAGACCCAGTACTTC. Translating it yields CASSQTGTVQETQYF.

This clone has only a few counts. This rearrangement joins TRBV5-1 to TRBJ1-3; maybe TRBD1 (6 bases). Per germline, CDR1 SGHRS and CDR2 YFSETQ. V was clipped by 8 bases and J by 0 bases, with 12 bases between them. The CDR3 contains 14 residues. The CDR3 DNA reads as TGCGCCAGTCGGACAGAGAGCTCTGGAAACACCATATATTTT. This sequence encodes CASRTESSGNTIYF.

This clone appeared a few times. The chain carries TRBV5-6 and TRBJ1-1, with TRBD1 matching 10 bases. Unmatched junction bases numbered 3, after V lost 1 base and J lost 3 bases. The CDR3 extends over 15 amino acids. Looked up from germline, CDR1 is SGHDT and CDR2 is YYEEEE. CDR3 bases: TGTGCCAGCAGCTTGCCTGGACAGGGGGACACTGAAGCTTTCTTT. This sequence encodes CASSLPGQGDTEAFF.

The CDR3 loop reads CASSLTSGGVAGELFF. The CDR3, as DNA: TGTGCCAGCAGTTTGACTAGCGGGGGGGTTGCCGGGGAGCTGTTTTTT. J is TRBJ2-2 and V is TRBV7-9; 14 bases fit TRBD2. Germline loops: CDR1 SEHNR, CDR2 FQNEAQ (reference sequence). Losses at the gene ends were 6 bases for V and 6 bases for J; bases not matched to a gene: 6. The CDR3 runs 16 residues.

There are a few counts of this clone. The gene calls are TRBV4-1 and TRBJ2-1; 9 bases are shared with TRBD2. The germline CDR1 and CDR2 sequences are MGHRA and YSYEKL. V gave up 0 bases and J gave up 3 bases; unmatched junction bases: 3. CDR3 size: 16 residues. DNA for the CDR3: TGCGCCAGCAGCCAAGAGGGACTAGCAGACTACAATGAGCAGTTCTTC. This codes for CASSQEGLADYNEQFF.

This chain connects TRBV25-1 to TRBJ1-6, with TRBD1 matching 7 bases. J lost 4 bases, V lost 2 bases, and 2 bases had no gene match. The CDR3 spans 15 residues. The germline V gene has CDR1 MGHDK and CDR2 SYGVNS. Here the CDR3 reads CASSETGQYNSPLHF. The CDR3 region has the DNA TGTGCCAGCAGTGAAACGGGACAGTATAATTCACCCCTCCACTTT.

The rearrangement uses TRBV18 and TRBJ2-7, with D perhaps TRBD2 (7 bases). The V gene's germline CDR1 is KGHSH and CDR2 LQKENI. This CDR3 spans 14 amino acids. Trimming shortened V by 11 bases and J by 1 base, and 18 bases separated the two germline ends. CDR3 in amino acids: CAGAGAGASYEQYF. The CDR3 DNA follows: TGTGCCGGCGCTGGGGCGGGGGCTTCCTACGAGCAGTACTTC. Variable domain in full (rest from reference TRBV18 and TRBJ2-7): NAGVMQNPRHLVRRRGQEARLRCSPMKGHSHVYWYRQLPEEGLKFMVYLQKENIIDESGMPKERFSAEFPKEGPSILRIQQVVRGDSAAYFCAGAGAGASYEQYFGPGTRLTVT.